Below, 7 T cell receptor beta chains from the same sample are listed, as sequenced in a study of cytomegalovirus exposure and HLA in healthy donors. PCR amplification relied on 60 Vbeta primers (plus 13 Jbeta primers). Sequencing was performed with immunoSEQ multiplex PCR; in TCRdb, only in-frame clones are kept and a portion is missing. This sample carries about 67,000 clones, approximately 90% of them seen once, and the ten largest clones take around 10%. Sequenced material: PBMCs. Receptor source: a woman between 25 and 40 years old in good health and CMV-seropositive.

The gene calls are TRBV6-1 and TRBJ2-6, with D maybe TRBD1 (5 bases). Germline loops: CDR1 MNHNS, CDR2 SASEGT. V was pared by 2 bases and J by 0 bases, with 14 bases between. The CDR3 contains 18 residues. The chain's CDR3 is CASSEKGKFSSGANVLTF. DNA for the CDR3: TGTGCCAGCAGTGAAAAGGGGAAATTCTCCTCTGGGGCCAACGTCCTGACTTTC.

The chain combines TRBV13 with TRBJ2-5; D gene uncertain. The CDR3 sequence is 14 residues long. Deletions cut 3 bases from V and 2 bases from J, with 10 bases between. Germline CDR1 PRHDT, CDR2 FYEKMQ (reference sequence). CDR3 loop: CASSFFGQQETQYF. As DNA, the CDR3 is TGTGCCAGCAGCTTTTTTGGGCAGCAAGAGACCCAGTACTTC.

This chain joins TRBV5-4 and TRBJ2-1; 8 nucleotides align to TRBD2. V lost 3 bases, J lost 8 bases, and 4 bases stayed unmatched. Per the germline V gene, CDR1 is SGHNT and CDR2 is YYREEE (reference sequence). The CDR3 is made up of 13 amino acids. DNA of the CDR3: TGTGCCAGCAGCTCCCTAGCGGGCGATGAGCAGTTCTTC. This translates into CASSSLAGDEQFF. Based on the CDR3 plus reference TRBV5-4 and TRBJ2-1, the full variable domain is ETGVTQSPTHLIKTRGQQVTLRCSSQSGHNTVSWYQQALGQGPQFIFQYYREEENGRGNFPPRFSGLQFPNYSSELNVNALELDDSALYLCASSSLAGDEQFFGPGTRLTVL.

This chain links TRBV7-6 with TRBJ1-3, with 10 positions matching TRBD1. The CDR3 is 14 amino acids. The junction had 5 bases not matched to a gene; V was cut back by 5 bases and J by 7 bases. Germline lookup yields CDR1 SGHVS and CDR2 FNYEAQ. The CDR3 bases are TGTGCCAGCAGCACGGGACAGGGGTCTAACACCATATATTTT. It yields the protein CASSTGQGSNTIYF. Combining the CDR3 with reference TRBV7-6 and TRBJ1-3 gives the whole variable domain GAGVSQSPRYKVTKRGQDVALRCDPISGHVSLYWYRQALGQGPEFLTYFNYEAQQDKSGLPNDRFSAERPEGSISTLTIQRTEQRDSAMYRCASSTGQGSNTIYFGEGSWLTVV.

J is TRBJ1-3 and V is TRBV30; 9 bases line up with TRBD1. Germline V CDR1 and CDR2: GTSNPN, SVGIG (reference sequence). CDR3 length: 16 amino acids. V was clipped by 7 bases and J by 4 bases; unmatched bases: 14. The CDR3 nucleotides read TGTGCCTTAAATGGAGTACAGGGGGCAAAAGGAAACACCATATATTTT. This gives the protein CALNGVQGAKGNTIYF.

The chain has TRBV4-1 and TRBJ2-1; the D gene is possibly TRBD2 (6 bases). The length of the CDR3 is 16 residues. V was shortened by 1 base and J by 6 bases, with 16 bases between the two germline ends. Germline lookup yields CDR1 MGHRA and CDR2 YSYEKL. In DNA form, the CDR3 reads TGCGCCAGCAGCCAAGGGAAACGGGAGCGAGGCAATGAGCAGTTCTTC. Its protein is CASSQGKRERGNEQFF.

The V call is TRBV7-2, the J call TRBJ2-5; 7 nucleotides match TRBD1. V gave up 5 bases and J gave up 1 base; unmatched junction bases: 7. Germline loops: CDR1 SGHTA, CDR2 FQGNSA. This CDR3 comprises 15 residues. As DNA, the CDR3 is TGTGCCAGCAGCCTAGGGACAGCGTTCCAAGAGACCCAGTACTTC. Translated, it gives CASSLGTAFQETQYF.